What follows are 22 T cell receptor beta chains derived from one specimen sequenced in a study of a mutant IDH1 vaccine in newly diagnosed glioma. Which antigens these TCRs recognize remains unknown. Measured with immunoSEQ multiplex PCR; TCRdb has only the in-frame clones, and not every one. In the table there are approximately 60,000 clones, 87% of which are singletons. Time point here: week 23, last vaccination. Doses of 300 ug of mutant IDH1 20-mer peptide were given with topical imiquimod. The sequencing here drew on PBMCs, taken from a glioma patient whose treatment included an IDH1 peptide vaccine. The origin of the receptors is a man aged 40-50 years with glioma.

The chain has TRBV19 and TRBJ1-4, with 10 bases that match TRBD1. V was pared by 6 bases and J by 8 bases, with 12 bases of the junction left unmatched. The CDR3 has 16 residues. In germline, CDR1 is LNHDA, CDR2 SQIVND (reference sequence). DNA of the CDR3: TGTGCCAGTAGGCGGAGACAGGGGGCGCGGGCCGAAAAACTGTTTTTT. Its translation: CASRRRQGARAEKLFF.

This chain uses TRBV4-1 with TRBJ1-2, with D perhaps TRBD1 (5 bases). With 0 bases removed from V and 4 bases from J, the gap between germline ends came to 12 bases. Germline CDR1 and CDR2: MGHRA and YSYEKL. The CDR3 is 15 amino acids. This CDR3 is CASSQDPGNFYGYTF. The CDR3 DNA sequence: TGCGCCAGCAGCCAAGATCCAGGGAACTTCTATGGCTACACCTTC.

The chain is built from TRBV7-9 and TRBJ2-3; D is uncertain. Germline V gives CDR1 SEHNR, CDR2 FQNEAQ (reference sequence). V gave up 5 bases and J gave up 4 bases, with 7 bases separating them. CDR3 length: 12 residues. CDR3 amino acids: CASSPSSDTQYF. DNA for the CDR3: TGTGCCAGCAGCCCCAGTTCAGATACGCAGTATTTT.

The chain has TRBV5-4 and TRBJ2-7; 9 positions agree with TRBD1. The CDR3 is 15 amino acids. V lost 2 bases to trimming and J lost 0 bases; unmatched junction nucleotides: 3. The V gene's germline CDR1 is SGHNT and CDR2 YYREEE (reference sequence). The CDR3 region has the DNA TGTGCCAGCAGCTTTAGGGACAGGGTCTCCTACGAGCAGTACTTC. It encodes CASSFRDRVSYEQYF. The entire variable domain, with the rest obtained from reference TRBV5-4 and TRBJ2-7, is as follows: ETGVTQSPTHLIKTRGQQVTLRCSSQSGHNTVSWYQQALGQGPQFIFQYYREEENGRGNFPPRFSGLQFPNYSSELNVNALELDDSALYLCASSFRDRVSYEQYFGPGTRLTVT.

The chain couples TRBV4-1 to TRBJ2-7; D not resolved. Trimming removed 0 bases at V and 5 bases at J, with 8 bases between. Germline CDR1 is MGHRA and CDR2 is YSYEKL. CDR3 length: 13 amino acids. The CDR3 coding sequence is TGCGCCAGCAGCCAAGAGGGTGGGAACGAGCAGTACTTC. This sequence encodes CASSQEGGNEQYF.

As DNA, the CDR3 is TGCAGCCCCGGCGTGGTCTACGAGCAGTACTTC. Protein: CSPGVVYEQYF. This rearrangement joins TRBV20-1 to TRBJ2-7; D is undetermined. Germline lookup yields CDR1 DFQATT and CDR2 SNEGSKA (reference sequence). CDR3 length equals 11 residues.

This rearrangement joins TRBV19 to TRBJ1-5; the D is unclear. CDR3 length equals 12 residues. V lost 10 bases, J lost 4 bases, and 11 bases lay in between. Germline lookup yields CDR1 LNHDA and CDR2 SQIVND (reference sequence). This CDR3 reads CATKESNQPQHF. Written as DNA, the CDR3 is TGTGCCACAAAAGAGAGTAATCAGCCCCAGCATTTT. Filled out from reference TRBV19 and TRBJ1-5, the complete variable domain reads DGGITQSPKYLFRKEGQNVTLSCEQNLNHDAMYWYRQDPGQGLRLIYYSQIVNDFQKGDIAEGYSVSREKKESFPLTVTSAQKNPTAFYLCATKESNQPQHFGDGTRLSIL.

The chain recombines TRBV2 with TRBJ1-3; the D is unclear. The CDR3 consists of 13 residues. Looked up from germline, CDR1 is SNHLY and CDR2 is FYNNEI. The V end was cut by 8 bases, the J end by 5 bases, with 13 bases between. This CDR3 reads CASRRLVRNTIYF. CDR3 DNA: TGTGCCAGCCGCCGGTTGGTTCGAAACACCATATATTTT. Full variable domain (missing parts from reference TRBV2 and TRBJ1-3): EPEVTQTPSHQVTQMGQEVILRCVPISNHLYFYWYRQILGQKVEFLVSFYNNEISEKSEIFDDQFSVERPDGSNFTLKIRSTKLEDSAMYFCASRRLVRNTIYFGEGSWLTVV.

The chain employs TRBV7-2 and TRBJ2-1; D unclear. Germline V CDR1 and CDR2: SGHTA, FQGNSA. V lost 6 bases and J lost 9, with 9 bases in between. There are 11 residues in the CDR3. The CDR3 region is CASRVGSEQFF. The CDR3 DNA is TGTGCCAGCAGGGTTGGTAGTGAGCAGTTCTTC.

The chain employs TRBV7-2 and TRBJ2-7, with 7 nucleotides matching TRBD2. The V segment lost 5 bases and the J segment 10 bases; nucleotides outside the gene matches: 17. The V gene's germline CDR1 is SGHTA and CDR2 FQGNSA. CDR3 length: 15 amino acids. CDR3 bases: TGTGCCAGCAGCATACCCGGGGCGGGAGTCGTAAGACAGTACTTC. It encodes CASSIPGAGVVRQYF.

The rearrangement uses TRBV9 and TRBJ1-2; 7 nucleotides align to TRBD1. This CDR3 region has 14 residues. V dropped 0 bases and J dropped 4; count of bases not matched to a gene: 3. Germline CDR1 SGDLS, CDR2 YYNGEE. CDR3 nucleotides: TGTGCCAGCAGCGTAGGCCCAGGGGGCTATGGCTACACCTTC. Protein sequence: CASSVGPGGYGYTF.

J is TRBJ1-1 and V is TRBV19; TRBD1 matches 8 bases. V was pared by 8 bases and J by 1 base, with 9 bases of the junction left unmatched. The CDR3 has 15 amino acids. CDR1 is LNHDA and CDR2 is SQIVND in the germline V gene (reference sequence). In DNA, the CDR3 is TGTGCCAGTTTCGACAGGGGCCAAGGGAACACTGAAGCTTTCTTT. This sequence encodes CASFDRGQGNTEAFF.

The J gene is TRBJ2-1, the V gene TRBV5-4, with TRBD2 matching 11 bases. Germline CDR1 reads SGHNT; CDR2 reads YYREEE (reference sequence). J lost 8 bases, V lost 4 bases, and 8 bases had no gene match. This CDR3 comprises 15 residues. The CDR3 reads CASSTTLAGGDEQFF. CDR3 nucleotides: TGTGCCAGCAGCACCACTCTAGCGGGAGGAGATGAGCAGTTCTTC.

This clone was recorded only once. This sequence joins TRBV29-1 and TRBJ2-1; TRBD2 matches at 8 bases. Per germline, CDR1 SQVTM and CDR2 ANQGSEA. CDR3 length: 13 residues. Germline trimming cut 7 bases from V and 9 bases from J; bases unmatched to any gene: 11. In DNA, the CDR3 is TGCAGCGGTCGCGGGAGGCCGGGGGGTGAGCAGTTCTTC. It is translated as CSGRGRPGGEQFF.

In its sample, this clone was seen a few times. J is TRBJ1-1 and V is TRBV15; D gene unclear. The CDR3 spans 16 residues. With 0 bases removed from V and 0 bases from J, the gap between germline ends came to 11 bases. The V gene's germline CDR1 is LNHNV and CDR2 YYDKDF (reference sequence). The CDR3 sequence is CATSRERAILNTEAFF. CDR3 bases: TGTGCCACCAGCAGAGAGAGGGCAATACTGAACACTGAAGCTTTCTTT.

The rearrangement links TRBV4-1 to TRBJ2-7; D unresolved. The V end was cut by 3 bases, the J end by 2 bases, with 8 bases between. CDR1 MGHRA and CDR2 YSYEKL come from the germline V gene. CDR3 length equals 13 residues. The CDR3 is CASSQAVTYEQYF. The CDR3, as DNA: TGCGCCAGCAGCCAGGCGGTTACCTACGAGCAGTACTTC.

V usage is TRBV7-2 and J usage is TRBJ1-2, with 7 bases that match TRBD1. With 5 bases clipped from V and 2 bases from J, the junction kept 11 bases outside the gene matches. The CDR3 is 16 amino acids. Germline V gene lookup returns CDR1 SGHTA and CDR2 FQGNSA. CDR3 nucleotide sequence: TGTGCCAGCAGCCCCCTGGGACAGAGGCTCAACTATGGCTACACCTTC. This translates into CASSPLGQRLNYGYTF.

The count of this clone is one. V is TRBV7-9 and J is TRBJ2-7, with D perhaps matching TRBD1 (6 bases). Germline V CDR1 and CDR2: SEHNR, FQNEAQ (reference sequence). This CDR3 has 14 residues. V was cut by 5 bases and J by 6 bases, with 17 bases left in between. The CDR3 coding sequence is TGTGCCAGCAGCACCTGGGACATAGGGGGCGAGCAGTACTTC. Amino acids: CASSTWDIGGEQYF.

The genes are TRBV5-1 and TRBJ2-3; D uncertain. The CDR3 covers 14 residues. Germline CDR1 is SGHRS and CDR2 is YFSETQ. Trimming cost V 1 base and J 4 bases, with 10 bases left between them. CDR3 nucleotides: TGCGCCAGCAGCTTGAATTGGAATGCAGATACGCAGTATTTT. This sequence encodes CASSLNWNADTQYF.

The chain couples TRBV19 to TRBJ2-2; D possibly corresponds to TRBD2 (7 bases). V lost 7 bases and J 6 bases, leaving 27 bases between the germline ends. Looked up from germline, CDR1 is LNHDA and CDR2 is SQIVND (reference sequence). The CDR3 has 18 amino acids. The CDR3 here is CASTPGEGGRKVAGELFF. For the CDR3, the DNA is TGTGCCAGTACTCCAGGGGAGGGGGGCCGTAAAGTGGCCGGGGAGCTGTTTTTT.

V usage is TRBV7-2 and J usage is TRBJ2-2; D perhaps matches TRBD2 (6 bases). The germline V and J ends were trimmed by 2 bases and 5 bases, with 18 bases remaining between them. Germline CDR1 is SGHTA and CDR2 is FQGNSA. There are 17 residues in the CDR3. In nucleotides, the CDR3 is TGTGCCAGCAGCTTAAGCTTAGGCGGGGAGCGAACCGGGGAGCTGTTTTTT. The encoded protein is CASSLSLGGERTGELFF.

The chain is built from TRBV4-1 and TRBJ2-7; unclear D gene. V lost 0 bases to trimming and J lost 2 bases, with 14 bases between them. The CDR3 is made up of 16 amino acids. Germline CDR1 and CDR2: MGHRA and YSYEKL. In DNA, the CDR3 is TGCGCCAGCAGCCAAGATGGGCAGGTAATCGCCTACGAGCAGTACTTC. It specifies CASSQDGQVIAYEQYF.